This T cell receptor beta chain comes out of a study of blood T cell repertoires in COVID-19. The overall study: Researchers got acute and convalescent COVID-19 samples from the United States, Italy and Spain. PBMCs, B-cell-depleted T cells, or T cells were the source of the cDNA or gDNA that made up the material.

Measured with immunoSEQ multiplex PCR; TCRdb has only the in-frame clones, and not every one. The sample contains about 75,000 clones, 88% of which appear only once. This CDR3 comprises 16 residues. Germline V gives CDR1 MNHEY, CDR2 SVGEGT. Between the trimmed V and J ends, which lost 5 bases and 3 bases, there was a span of 17 bases. This receptor was taken from a human donor in a cohort sampled during active COVID-19. J is TRBJ2-1 and V is TRBV6-2 or TRBV6-3; D may be TRBD2 (5 bases). Sequencing used peripheral blood. The CDR3 region is CASSPGNPTIYNEQFF. In nucleotides, the CDR3 is TGTGCCAGCAGTCCCGGGAACCCGACTATCTACAATGAGCAGTTCTTC.